This TCR beta chain derives from a study of blood T cell repertoires in COVID-19. TCRdb's table, derived via immunoSEQ multiplex PCR, lists solely in-frame clones and lacks some. The sample lists roughly 360,000 clones, around 86% occurring once. This CDR3 is built from 16 residues. Trimming pared 0 bases from V and 2 bases from J, leaving 13 bases between. In germline, CDR1 is SGHDT, CDR2 YYEEEE. The chain links TRBV5-6 to TRBJ2-3, with D possibly TRBD2 on 6 matching bases. The TCR comes from a woman in her forties or fifties who had recovered from COVID-19. Sequenced: PBMCs or T cells enriched from blood (not recorded which). As DNA, the CDR3 is TGTGCCAGCAGCTTGGTTGGTAGCGGCCTCACAGATACGCAGTATTTT. Protein product: CASSLVGSGLTDTQYF.